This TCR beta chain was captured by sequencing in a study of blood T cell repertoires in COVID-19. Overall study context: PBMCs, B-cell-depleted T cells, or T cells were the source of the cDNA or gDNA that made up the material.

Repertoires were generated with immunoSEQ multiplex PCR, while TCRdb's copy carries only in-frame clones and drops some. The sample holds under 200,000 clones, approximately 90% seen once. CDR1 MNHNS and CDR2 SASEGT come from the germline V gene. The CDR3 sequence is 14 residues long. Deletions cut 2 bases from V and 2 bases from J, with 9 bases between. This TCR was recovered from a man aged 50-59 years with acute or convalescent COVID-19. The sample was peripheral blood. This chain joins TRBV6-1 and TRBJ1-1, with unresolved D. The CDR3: CASSERPGNTEAFF. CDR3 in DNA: TGTGCCAGCAGTGAACGGCCAGGAAACACTGAAGCTTTCTTT.